The clone carrying this TCR beta chain showed up many times. No antigen is known for it. Template material for amplifying TCR beta CDR3 regions consisted of RNA transcripts. TCR CDR3 underwent first-round RT-PCR with the HTBI primer set. TCRdb recomputed calls from the multiplex PCR reads with MiXCR, one row per CDR3 protein. The sample yields 600,000 to 900,000 distinct CDR3 sequences, about 16% seen once. The source of the sample is a study of T cells in Graves' hyperthyroidism and ophthalmopathy. Study outcomes and limitations: Ophthalmopathy was separated from stable hyperthyroidism by a 13 V-J model. Also found in blood were most expanded thyroid clonotypes above 0.001.

V dropped 5 bases and J dropped 8 bases, with 6 bases sitting between them. This CDR3 region has 11 residues. Germline V gene data show CDR1 as SEHNR and CDR2 as FQNEAQ (reference sequence). It was considered stable Graves' hyperthyroidism when ophthalmopathy did not progress within 18 months. The TCR comes from a young man with Graves' hyperthyroidism. Sequences were obtained from blood. This rearrangement joins TRBV7-9 to TRBJ2-2; D remains ambiguous. The CDR3 DNA sequence: TGTGCCAGCAGCCGCGCGGGGGAGCTGTTTTTT. This translates into CASSRAGELFF.